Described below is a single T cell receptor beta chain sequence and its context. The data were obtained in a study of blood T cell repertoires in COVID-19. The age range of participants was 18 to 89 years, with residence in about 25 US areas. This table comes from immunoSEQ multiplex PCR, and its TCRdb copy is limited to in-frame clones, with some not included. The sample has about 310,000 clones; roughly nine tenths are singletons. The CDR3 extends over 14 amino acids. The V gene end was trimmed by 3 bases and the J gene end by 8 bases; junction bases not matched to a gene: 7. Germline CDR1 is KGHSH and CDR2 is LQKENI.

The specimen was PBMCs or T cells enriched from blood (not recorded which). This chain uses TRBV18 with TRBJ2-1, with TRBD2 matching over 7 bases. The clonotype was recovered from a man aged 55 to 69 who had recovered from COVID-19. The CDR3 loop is CASSPGGRIDEQFF. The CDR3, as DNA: TGTGCCAGCTCACCGGGCGGGAGAATTGATGAGCAGTTCTTC.